This TCR beta chain was retrieved from a study of early T cells in non-severe SARS-CoV-2 infection. About the research overall: Sequencing of unsorted whole blood was done on bulk RNA, leaving chains unpaired.

This clonotype was found many times. Its specificity is not known. V lost 6 bases, J lost 7 bases, and 15 bases lay in between. CDR3 length: 13 amino acids. Study-wide points: VDJdb matching skewed toward anti-spike CD8 responses, missing private and CD4 specificities.

Tagging with unique molecular identifiers was applied to individual cDNA molecules. TCRdb passed the 5' RACE reads through MiXCR, listing each CDR3 protein once. The profile covers 32,000 or so distinct CDR3 sequences, with about 6.1% appearing a single time and 5.8% taken by the ten largest. The sequence came from an adult who was a healthcare worker with PCR-confirmed SARS-CoV-2 infection or an uninfected control (not recorded which). Input material: whole blood. V is TRBV12-3 or TRBV12-4 and J is TRBJ1-2, with D hard to call. CDR3 sequence reads: CASRPANQRGYTF. CDR3 nucleotide sequence: TGTGCCAGCAGACCAGCCAACCAGCGTGGCTACACCTTC.